Listed below are T cell receptor beta chains from one sample, sequenced in a study of T cell changes during pregnancy in multiple sclerosis. The protocol was immunoSEQ multiplex PCR, while the TCRdb copy is restricted to in-frame clones and leaves out a portion. The sample shows 45,000 to 50,000 clones, around 93% of them seen only once. Source: CD8+ T cells from peripheral blood mononuclear cells, taken in the first trimester of pregnancy. These receptors all come from a female donor with multiple sclerosis, enrolled in a pregnancy study. Each CDR3 is given with its conserved first and last residue. D genes are given only for firm matches. Part of the rows lack a size; the others show once, few, many or a class for expanded clones.

V gene: TRBV2
D gene: TRBD1
clone size: NA
J gene: TRBJ2-5
CDR3 protein: CASLGQTRETQYF
CDR3 DNA: TGTGCCAGCTTGGGACAGACGAGAGAGACCCAGTACTTC

V gene: TRBV19
D gene: NA
clone size: NA
J gene: TRBJ2-1
CDR3 protein: CASLNYNEQFF
CDR3 DNA: TGTGCCAGTTTAAACTACAATGAGCAGTTCTTC

V gene: TRBV27
D gene: NA
clone size: NA
J gene: TRBJ2-3
CDR3 protein: CASSFVPGLDTQYF
CDR3 DNA: TGTGCCAGCAGTTTTGTACCGGGATTAGATACGCAGTATTTT

V gene: TRBV29-1
D gene: NA
clone size: NA
J gene: TRBJ2-5
CDR3 protein: CSCRTALVETQYF
CDR3 DNA: TGCAGCTGCCGGACAGCACTTGTGGAGACCCAGTACTTC

V gene: TRBV5-3
D gene: TRBD1
clone size: NA
J gene: TRBJ2-1
CDR3 protein: CARSLGDRGNEQFF
CDR3 DNA: TGTGCCAGAAGCCTCGGGGACAGGGGAAATGAGCAGTTCTTC

V gene: TRBV4-3
D gene: NA
clone size: NA
J gene: TRBJ1-4
CDR3 protein: CASTPRGTGNINEKLFF
CDR3 DNA: TGCGCCAGCACTCCCCGGGGCACAGGGAACATTAATGAAAAACTGTTTTTT

V gene: TRBV14
D gene: NA
clone size: NA
J gene: TRBJ1-6
CDR3 protein: CASSQNRVSSPLHF
CDR3 DNA: TGTGCCAGCAGCCAAAACAGGGTTAGTTCACCCCTCCACTTT

V gene: TRBV30
D gene: TRBD1
clone size: NA
J gene: TRBJ2-2
CDR3 protein: CAWSVGTAFTGELFF
CDR3 DNA: TGTGCCTGGAGTGTCGGGACAGCCTTCACCGGGGAGCTGTTTTTT

V gene: TRBV28
D gene: NA
clone size: NA
J gene: TRBJ2-7
CDR3 protein: CASNNRDNSYEQYF
CDR3 DNA: TGTGCCAGCAATAACCGGGACAACTCCTACGAGCAGTACTTC

V gene: TRBV29-1
D gene: TRBD1
clone size: NA
J gene: TRBJ1-3
CDR3 protein: CSGWDSSGNTIYF
CDR3 DNA: TGCAGCGGCTGGGACAGCTCTGGAAACACCATATATTTT

V gene: TRBV6-5
D gene: NA
clone size: NA
J gene: TRBJ2-3
CDR3 protein: CASSYGEGTDTQYF
CDR3 DNA: TGTGCCAGCAGTTACGGGGAGGGCACAGATACGCAGTATTTT

V gene: TRBV6-5
D gene: NA
clone size: NA
J gene: TRBJ1-1
CDR3 protein: CASSPLGATEAFF
CDR3 DNA: TGTGCCAGCAGTCCCCTGGGGGCCACTGAAGCTTTCTTT

V gene: TRBV6-6
D gene: TRBD1
clone size: NA
J gene: TRBJ1-1
CDR3 protein: CASSRMTGQFF
CDR3 DNA: TGTGCCAGCAGCCGGATGACAGGGCAGTTCTTT

V gene: TRBV11-2
D gene: TRBD1
clone size: NA
J gene: TRBJ2-2
CDR3 protein: CASSLPRTGRNTGELFF
CDR3 DNA: TGTGCCAGCAGCTTACCACGGACAGGGAGAAACACCGGGGAGCTGTTTTTT

V gene: TRBV9
D gene: TRBD2
clone size: once
J gene: TRBJ2-7
CDR3 protein: CASSALDLAGGDEQYF
CDR3 DNA: TGTGCCAGCAGCGCCCTGGACTTAGCGGGGGGAGACGAGCAGTACTTC

V gene: TRBV7-9
D gene: TRBD1
clone size: NA
J gene: TRBJ2-2
CDR3 protein: CARPGGRYTGELFF
CDR3 DNA: TGTGCCAGGCCAGGGGGCAGGTACACCGGGGAGCTGTTTTTT

V gene: TRBV29-1
D gene: TRBD1
clone size: medium-sized
J gene: TRBJ1-2
CDR3 protein: CSVDPTGALFNYGYTF
CDR3 DNA: TGCAGCGTTGATCCGACAGGGGCCCTTTTTAACTATGGCTACACCTTC